This is a list of T cell receptor beta chains from one sample in a study of CD4 T cells in relation to SARS-CoV-2 and coronaviruses. The assay was immunoSEQ multiplex PCR, and TCRdb's table has in-frame clones only and misses some. The sample records 20,000 to 25,000 clones, less than 85% being singletons. These receptors' targets are unknown. The source material was CD4+ T cells from PBMCs, cultured in vitro. These receptor sequences come from a human donor in good health. CDR3s include the opening cysteine and the closing phenylalanine or tryptophan. Each record gives: D gene, V gene, J gene, clone size, CDR3 protein, CDR3 DNA. D genes are given only for firm matches. Clone sizes are given selectively: once, few, many, or a class where the clone is expanded.

>-|TRBV12-3/TRBV12-4|TRBJ2-7|few
CASSSSSSYEQYF
TGTGCCAGCAGTAGCTCCAGCTCCTACGAGCAGTACTTC
>-|TRBV6-5|TRBJ1-5|-
CASKVQGIPNQPQHF
TGTGCCAGCAAAGTACAGGGAATCCCCAATCAGCCCCAGCATTTT
>-|TRBV2|TRBJ1-1|few
CASRRGYVTEAFF
TGTGCCAGCAGGAGGGGCTATGTCACTGAAGCTTTCTTT
>-|TRBV6-5|TRBJ1-2|-
CASRPQGTYGYTF
TGTGCCAGCAGGCCTCAGGGGACTTATGGCTACACCTTC
>-|TRBV30|TRBJ1-1|-
CAWSPGGPGTEAFF
TGTGCCTGGAGCCCCGGAGGGCCCGGCACTGAAGCTTTCTTT
>-|TRBV19|TRBJ1-2|-
CASSIADTNYGYTF
TGTGCCAGTAGTATAGCGGATACGAACTATGGCTACACCTTC
>-|TRBV5-1|TRBJ2-2|-
CASSLDPAGLTGELFF
TGCGCCAGCAGCTTGGATCCGGCGGGCCTTACCGGGGAGCTGTTTTTT
>TRBD1|TRBV3-1/TRBV3-2|TRBJ1-2|-
CASSQRTGPGDGYTF
TGTGCCAGCAGCCAAAGGACAGGCCCGGGGGATGGCTACACCTTC
>TRBD1|TRBV7-9|TRBJ2-1|-
CASSLGQGQRNEQFF
TGTGCCAGCAGCTTAGGACAGGGACAACGCAATGAGCAGTTCTTC
>-|TRBV3-1/TRBV3-2|TRBJ2-2|few
CASSSGPNTGELFF
TGTGCCAGCAGTTCGGGCCCAAACACCGGGGAGCTGTTTTTT
>TRBD1|TRBV6-5|TRBJ1-1|-
CASSRPQGAGTEAFF
TGTGCCAGCAGCCGACCACAGGGGGCGGGGACTGAAGCTTTCTTT
>-|TRBV7-9|TRBJ1-1|-
CASSLVTAGLRPFF
TGTGCCAGCAGCTTAGTTACCGCAGGCTTGAGGCCTTTCTTT
>TRBD1|TRBV5-8|TRBJ2-5|once
CASSWDRRLPLQETQYF
TGTGCCAGCAGCTGGGACAGGAGACTGCCTTTACAAGAGACCCAGTACTTC
>TRBD2|TRBV18|TRBJ2-1|-
CASSPPTGGSYNEQFF
TGTGCCAGCTCACCACCGACCGGGGGGTCCTACAATGAGCAGTTCTTC
>TRBD2|TRBV5-1|TRBJ2-3|-
CASSTIAGADTQYF
TGCGCCAGCAGCACTATAGCGGGAGCAGATACGCAGTATTTT
>-|TRBV4-1|TRBJ1-5|-
CASSQGYSNQPQHF
TGCGCCAGCAGCCAAGGTTATAGCAATCAGCCCCAGCATTTT
>-|TRBV4-2|TRBJ1-5|-
CASSLGTANQPQHF
TGTGCCAGCAGCCTAGGGACGGCAAATCAGCCCCAGCATTTT
>-|TRBV6-5|TRBJ1-1|-
CASIKNPDGGGKAFF
TGTGCCAGCATTAAGAACCCGGACGGAGGTGGTAAAGCTTTCTTT
>-|TRBV3-1/TRBV3-2|TRBJ1-6|few
CASSQDWGAGTHRSPLHF
TGTGCCAGCAGCCAAGATTGGGGGGCCGGGACACACCGTTCACCCCTCCACTTT
>-|TRBV3-1/TRBV3-2|TRBJ1-2|few
CASSHRDTTNGYTF
TGTGCCAGCAGCCACCGGGACACAACAAATGGCTACACCTTC
>-|TRBV2|TRBJ2-5|-
CASTGTKETQYF
TGTGCCAGCACCGGGACAAAAGAGACCCAGTACTTC
>-|TRBV25-1|TRBJ1-5|-
CASSELKGGQPQHF
TGTGCCAGCAGTGAACTAAAGGGCGGACAGCCCCAGCATTTT
>-|TRBV19|TRBJ1-5|-
CASSPGLNQPQHF
TGTGCCAGTAGCCCGGGCCTCAATCAGCCCCAGCATTTT
>TRBD2|TRBV19|TRBJ2-7|-
CASSTGAGASRGEQYF
TGTGCCAGTAGTACCGGTGCGGGAGCTAGTCGCGGCGAGCAGTACTTC
>-|TRBV6-1|TRBJ2-4|-
CASSDPGLAKNIQYF
TGTGCCAGCAGTGACCCGGGATTAGCCAAAAACATTCAGTACTTC
>TRBD2|TRBV6-4|TRBJ2-1|once
CASSAGTSGSNEQFF
TGTGCCAGCAGTGCCGGGACTAGCGGGAGCAATGAGCAGTTCTTC
>-|TRBV3-1/TRBV3-2|TRBJ2-2|-
CASSQGGSAPVELFF
TGTGCCAGCAGCCAAGGGGGGTCTGCCCCGGTAGAGCTGTTTTTT
>-|TRBV2|TRBJ2-5|-
CASSEQGSLETQYF
TGTGCCAGCAGTGAGCAGGGGAGTTTGGAGACCCAGTACTTC
>-|TRBV29-1|TRBJ2-7|-
CSVKGQYTYEQYF
TGCAGCGTAAAAGGGCAGTACACCTACGAGCAGTACTTC
>TRBD1|TRBV18|TRBJ2-7|-
CASSPNQNRGQYEQYF
TGTGCCAGCTCACCAAACCAAAACAGGGGGCAATACGAGCAGTACTTC
>TRBD2|TRBV6-5|TRBJ2-3|-
CASTIAGSTDTQYF
TGTGCCAGCACTATAGCGGGGAGCACAGATACGCAGTATTTT
>TRBD2|TRBV6-5|TRBJ2-7|-
CASSPPGGANEQYF
TGTGCCAGCAGTCCCCCGGGGGGGGCGAACGAGCAGTACTTC
>TRBD1|TRBV19|TRBJ1-1|few
CASSSHDRAGTEAFF
TGTGCCAGTAGTAGCCATGACAGGGCGGGCACTGAAGCTTTCTTT
>-|TRBV12-3/TRBV12-4|TRBJ1-1|-
CATDRPNGEAFF
TGTGCCACCGACAGGCCTAACGGTGAAGCTTTCTTT
>-|TRBV10-3|TRBJ2-3|-
CAISAGEADTQYF
TGTGCCATCAGTGCGGGAGAGGCAGATACGCAGTATTTT
>-|TRBV28|TRBJ2-1|-
CASRPGTDISEQFF
TGTGCCAGCAGACCCGGGACGGATATCAGCGAGCAGTTCTTC
>TRBD1|TRBV30|TRBJ1-3|-
CAWTAGQISGNTIYF
TGTGCCTGGACCGCGGGACAGATCTCTGGAAACACCATATATTTT
>TRBD1|TRBV27|TRBJ2-1|-
CASSLNRGEGEQFF
TGTGCCAGCAGTTTGAACAGGGGTGAGGGTGAGCAGTTCTTC
>TRBD2|TRBV2|TRBJ2-7|-
CASATPPGLAGGGYEQYF
TGTGCCAGCGCGACACCCCCGGGACTAGCGGGAGGTGGCTACGAGCAGTACTTC
>-|TRBV10-2|TRBJ2-2|-
CASSRSRGTGELFF
TGCGCCAGCTCGAGGTCGCGAGGCACCGGGGAGCTGTTTTTT
>TRBD2|TRBV28|TRBJ2-1|-
CASSLSGTSVYEQFF
TGTGCCAGCAGTCTCTCCGGGACTAGCGTCTATGAGCAGTTCTTC
>-|TRBV3-1/TRBV3-2|TRBJ2-1|-
CASSQDLVIGLGEQFF
TGTGCCAGCAGCCAAGATCTCGTAATCGGTTTGGGTGAGCAGTTCTTC
>-|TRBV30|TRBJ1-4|-
CAWSHRTVANEKLFF
TGTGCCTGGAGCCACCGCACAGTAGCAAATGAAAAACTGTTTTTT
>TRBD1|TRBV5-4|TRBJ1-1|-
CASSSGQGLKAFF
TGTGCCAGCAGCTCAGGACAGGGGCTTAAAGCTTTCTTT
>-|TRBV10-3|TRBJ2-1|-
CAISPGTVLLNEQFF
TGTGCCATCAGCCCCGGGACGGTGCTGCTCAATGAGCAGTTCTTC
>-|TRBV30|TRBJ1-6|-
CAWLGQSNNSPLHF
TGTGCCTGGTTAGGACAGTCCAATAATTCACCCCTCCACTTT
>-|TRBV21-1|TRBJ1-6|-
CASSKPPDRQSSPLHF
TGTGCCAGCAGCAAACCACCGGACCGTCAGAGTTCACCCCTCCACTTT